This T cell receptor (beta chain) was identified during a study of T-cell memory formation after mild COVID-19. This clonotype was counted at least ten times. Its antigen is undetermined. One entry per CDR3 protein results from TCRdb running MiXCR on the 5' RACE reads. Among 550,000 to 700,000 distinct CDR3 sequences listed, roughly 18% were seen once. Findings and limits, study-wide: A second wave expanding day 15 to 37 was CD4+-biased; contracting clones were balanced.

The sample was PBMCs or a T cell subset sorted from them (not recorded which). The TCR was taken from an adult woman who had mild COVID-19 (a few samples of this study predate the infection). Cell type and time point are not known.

Here the CDR3 DNA reads TGCGCCAGCAGCTGGTCAAGGGACGAACGGAGGTACGAGCAGTACTTC. Its protein is CASSWSRDERRYEQYF. The chain links TRBV5-1 to TRBJ2-7; D is tentatively TRBD1 or TRBD2 (5 bases each). This CDR3 is built from 16 residues. V shed 3 bases and J shed 4 bases, with 20 bases lying between them. The V gene's germline CDR1 is SGHRS and CDR2 YFSETQ.